A selection of T cell receptor beta chains follows, all from one sample in a study of PD-1 blockade in classical Hodgkin lymphoma. Data came from immunoSEQ multiplex PCR; TCRdb stores just in-frame clones and leaves some out. The table lists roughly 140,000 clones, around 84% of them singletons, with over 7.5% in the top ten. This sample comprised peripheral blood mononuclear cells (PBMCs), obtained before the second cycle of nivolumab. These receptor sequences come from a human donor with classical Hodgkin lymphoma. Both conserved end residues are trimmed from each CDR3.

length: 13
V: TRBV7-8
CDR3: ASSRTSAGANVLT

length: 11
V: TRBV10-3
CDR3: AINSGRANEQF

length: 12
V: TRBV7-8
CDR3: ASSGVRREETQY

length: 15
V: TRBV5-1
CDR3: ASSLSSGGVSYNEQF

length: 12
V: TRBV7-2
CDR3: ASSFNRGTGEQY

length: 15
V: TRBV4-3
CDR3: ASSQDLSRDSTDTQY

length: 11
V: TRBV6-5
CDR3: ASSMDNNYGYT

length: 15
V: TRBV19
CDR3: ASSIRLAGPVQETQY

length: 13
V: TRBV2
CDR3: ASSEYGVQSGELF

length: 11
V: TRBV19
CDR3: ASSIGVSQPQH

length: 16
V: TRBV30
CDR3: AWTSTPGRAGYNSPLH

length: 13
V: TRBV2
CDR3: ASRETGGDTGELF

length: 14
V: TRBV18
CDR3: ASSPQGLALRNEQF

length: 13
V: TRBV11-3
CDR3: ASSAGQGAQETQY

length: 13
V: TRBV7-8
CDR3: ASSLGAGTYYGYT